This T cell receptor (beta chain) was recovered during a study of cytomegalovirus exposure and HLA in healthy donors. A multiplex PCR was run with 60 Vbeta primers and 13 Jbeta primers. Repertoires were generated with immunoSEQ multiplex PCR, while TCRdb's copy carries only in-frame clones and drops some. The table shows 85,000 to 130,000 clones, with around three quarters occurring only once. The V and J ends lost 5 bases and 0 bases respectively, with 12 bases between them. There are 15 residues in the CDR3. From germline, CDR1 is SNHLY and CDR2 FYNNEI. The source of this sequence is a female donor in good health and CMV-seropositive. The specimen was PBMCs. This chain uses TRBV2 with TRBJ2-3; a possible D gene is TRBD1 (5 bases). This CDR3 is CASSTGSTSTDTQYF. The CDR3 DNA is TGTGCCAGCAGTACAGGCAGTACTAGCACAGATACGCAGTATTTT. The variable domain in full, completed from reference TRBV2 and TRBJ2-3, reads EPEVTQTPSHQVTQMGQEVILRCVPISNHLYFYWYRQILGQKVEFLVSFYNNEISEKSEIFDDQFSVERPDGSNFTLKIRSTKLEDSAMYFCASSTGSTSTDTQYFGPGTRLTVL.